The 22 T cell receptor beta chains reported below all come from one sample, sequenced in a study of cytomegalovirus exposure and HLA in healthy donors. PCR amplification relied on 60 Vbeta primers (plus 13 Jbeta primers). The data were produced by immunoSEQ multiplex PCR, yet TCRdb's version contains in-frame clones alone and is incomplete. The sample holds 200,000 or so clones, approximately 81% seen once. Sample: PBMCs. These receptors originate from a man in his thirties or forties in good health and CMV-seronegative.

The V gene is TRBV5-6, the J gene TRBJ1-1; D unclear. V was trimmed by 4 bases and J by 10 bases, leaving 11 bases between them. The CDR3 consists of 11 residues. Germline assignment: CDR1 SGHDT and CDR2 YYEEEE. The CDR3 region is CASSPGEGAFF. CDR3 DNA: TGTGCCAGCAGCCCGGGAGAGGGAGCTTTCTTT.

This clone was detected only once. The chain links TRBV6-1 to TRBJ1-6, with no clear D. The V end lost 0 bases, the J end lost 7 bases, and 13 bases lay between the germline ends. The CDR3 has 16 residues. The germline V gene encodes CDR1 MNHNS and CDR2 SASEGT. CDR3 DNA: TGTGCCAGCAGTGAAGCCGCCCAGCGATCGAATTCACCCCTCCACTTT. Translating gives CASSEAAQRSNSPLHF.

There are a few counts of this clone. The CDR3 here is CSVSGATDTQYF. As DNA, the CDR3 is TGCAGCGTCAGCGGGGCCACAGATACGCAGTATTTT. The chain combines TRBV29-1 with TRBJ2-3; 7 bases align to TRBD2. The CDR3 consists of 12 residues. V dropped 6 bases and J dropped 2; count of bases not matched to a gene: 2. CDR1 is SQVTM, CDR2 ANQGSEA, per germline.

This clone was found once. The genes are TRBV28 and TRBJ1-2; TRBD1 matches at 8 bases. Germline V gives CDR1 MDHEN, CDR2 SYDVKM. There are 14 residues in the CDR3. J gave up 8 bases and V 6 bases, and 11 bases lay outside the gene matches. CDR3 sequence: CASSFIDRGQGYTF. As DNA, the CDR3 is TGTGCCAGCAGCTTTATCGACAGGGGCCAGGGCTACACCTTC.

CDR3 protein: CATSRDSWSSGSPLHF. CDR3 bases: TGTGCCACCAGCAGAGATTCCTGGTCCTCCGGTTCACCCCTCCACTTT. V gene TRBV15 combines with J gene TRBJ1-6; no clear D. The V gene's germline CDR1 is LNHNV and CDR2 YYDKDF (reference sequence). Trimming left V 0 bases short and J 9 bases short, with 15 bases between. The CDR3 is 16 residues long.

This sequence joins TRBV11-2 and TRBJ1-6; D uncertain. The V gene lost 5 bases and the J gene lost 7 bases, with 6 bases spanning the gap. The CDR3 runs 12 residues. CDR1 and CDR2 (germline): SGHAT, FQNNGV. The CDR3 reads CASSRINSPLHF. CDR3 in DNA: TGTGCCAGCAGCCGTATAAATTCACCCCTCCACTTT.

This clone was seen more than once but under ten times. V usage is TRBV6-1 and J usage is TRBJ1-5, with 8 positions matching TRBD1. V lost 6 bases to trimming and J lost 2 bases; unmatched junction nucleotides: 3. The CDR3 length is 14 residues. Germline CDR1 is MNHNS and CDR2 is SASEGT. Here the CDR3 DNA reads TGTGCCAGCAGACAGGGGGAGGGCAATCAGCCCCAGCATTTT. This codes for CASRQGEGNQPQHF.

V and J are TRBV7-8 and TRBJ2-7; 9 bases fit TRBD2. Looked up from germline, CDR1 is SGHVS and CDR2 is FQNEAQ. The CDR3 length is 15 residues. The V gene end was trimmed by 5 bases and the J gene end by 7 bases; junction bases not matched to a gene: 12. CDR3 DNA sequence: TGTGCCAGCAGCCTCTCGCCAACGCGGGGGGGGGAGCAGTACTTC. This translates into CASSLSPTRGGEQYF.

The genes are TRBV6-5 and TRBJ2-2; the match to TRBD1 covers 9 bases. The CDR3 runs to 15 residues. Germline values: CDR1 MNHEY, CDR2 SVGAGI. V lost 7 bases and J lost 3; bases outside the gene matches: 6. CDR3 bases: TGTGCCAGCAATGACAGGGGGGGGGACACCGGGGAGCTGTTTTTT. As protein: CASNDRGGDTGELFF.

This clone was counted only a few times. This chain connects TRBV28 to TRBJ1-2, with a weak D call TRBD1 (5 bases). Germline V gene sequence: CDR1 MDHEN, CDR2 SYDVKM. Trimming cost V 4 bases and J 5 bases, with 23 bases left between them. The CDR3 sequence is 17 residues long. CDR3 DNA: TGTGCCAGCAGTTCCTACGGGGGAGGTCCTACCCTATATGGCTACACCTTC. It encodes CASSSYGGGPTLYGYTF.

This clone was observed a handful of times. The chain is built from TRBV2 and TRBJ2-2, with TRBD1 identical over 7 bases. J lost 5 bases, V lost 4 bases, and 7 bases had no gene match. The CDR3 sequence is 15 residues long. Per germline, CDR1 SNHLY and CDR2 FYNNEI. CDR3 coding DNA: TGTGCCAGCAGTGTTATGACAGGGTTGACCGGGGAGCTGTTTTTT. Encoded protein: CASSVMTGLTGELFF.

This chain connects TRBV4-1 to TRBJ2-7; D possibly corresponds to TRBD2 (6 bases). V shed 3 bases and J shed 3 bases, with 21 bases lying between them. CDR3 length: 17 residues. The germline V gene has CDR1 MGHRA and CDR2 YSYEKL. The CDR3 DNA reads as TGCGCCAGCAGCCACGGAATAGTTGGGACTGGAAACTACGAGCAGTACTTC. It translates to CASSHGIVGTGNYEQYF.

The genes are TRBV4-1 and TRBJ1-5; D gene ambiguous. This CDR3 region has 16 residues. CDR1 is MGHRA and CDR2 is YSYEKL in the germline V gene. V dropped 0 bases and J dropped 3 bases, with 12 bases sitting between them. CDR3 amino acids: CASSQDNGLVNQPQHF. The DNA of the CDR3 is TGCGCCAGCAGCCAAGATAATGGGCTGGTCAATCAGCCCCAGCATTTT.

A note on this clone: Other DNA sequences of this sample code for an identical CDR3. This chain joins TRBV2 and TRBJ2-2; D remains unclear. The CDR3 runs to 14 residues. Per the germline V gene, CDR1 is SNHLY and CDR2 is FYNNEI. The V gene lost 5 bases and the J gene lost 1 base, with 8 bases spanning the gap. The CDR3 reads CASSLAGNTGELFF. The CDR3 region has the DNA TGTGCCAGCAGTTTGGCTGGGAACACCGGGGAGCTGTTTTTT.

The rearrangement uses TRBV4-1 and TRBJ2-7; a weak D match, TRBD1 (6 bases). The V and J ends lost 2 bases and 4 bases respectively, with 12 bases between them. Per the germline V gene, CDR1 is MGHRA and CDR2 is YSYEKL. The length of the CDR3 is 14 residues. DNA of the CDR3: TGCGCCAGCAGCCAACAGGGGTTTGAGTACGAGCAGTACTTC. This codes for CASSQQGFEYEQYF.

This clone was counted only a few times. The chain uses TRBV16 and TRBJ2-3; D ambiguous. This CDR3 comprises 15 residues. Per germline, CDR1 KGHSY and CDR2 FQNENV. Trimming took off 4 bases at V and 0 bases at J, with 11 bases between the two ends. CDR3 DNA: TGTGCCAGCAGCCTTACCGGGTCTAGCACAGATACGCAGTATTTT. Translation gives CASSLTGSSTDTQYF.

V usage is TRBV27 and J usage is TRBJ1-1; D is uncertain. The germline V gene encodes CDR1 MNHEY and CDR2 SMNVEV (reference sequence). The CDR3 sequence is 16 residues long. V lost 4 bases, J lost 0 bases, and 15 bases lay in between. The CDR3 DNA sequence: TGTGCCAGCAGTTCCCAAATGTACGGGATGAACACTGAAGCTTTCTTT. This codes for CASSSQMYGMNTEAFF.

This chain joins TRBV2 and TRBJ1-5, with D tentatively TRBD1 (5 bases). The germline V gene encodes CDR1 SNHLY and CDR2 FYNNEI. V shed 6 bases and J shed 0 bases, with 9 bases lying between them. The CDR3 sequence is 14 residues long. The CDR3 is CASRYDSSNQPQHF. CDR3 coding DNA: TGTGCCAGCAGATACGACAGTAGCAATCAGCCCCAGCATTTT.

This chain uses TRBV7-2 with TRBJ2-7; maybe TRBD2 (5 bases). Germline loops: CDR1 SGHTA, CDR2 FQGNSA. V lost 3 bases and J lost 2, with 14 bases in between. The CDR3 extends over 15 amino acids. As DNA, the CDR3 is TGTGCCAGCAGCTTCGGACGGACTGGTACCTACGAGCAGTACTTC. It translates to CASSFGRTGTYEQYF.

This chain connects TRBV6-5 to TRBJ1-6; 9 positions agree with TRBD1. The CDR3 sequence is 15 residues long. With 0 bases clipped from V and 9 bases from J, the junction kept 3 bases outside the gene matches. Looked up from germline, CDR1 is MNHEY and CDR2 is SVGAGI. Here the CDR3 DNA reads TGTGCCAGCAGTTACTCGGGGACAGGGACTTCACCCCTCCACTTT. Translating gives CASSYSGTGTSPLHF.

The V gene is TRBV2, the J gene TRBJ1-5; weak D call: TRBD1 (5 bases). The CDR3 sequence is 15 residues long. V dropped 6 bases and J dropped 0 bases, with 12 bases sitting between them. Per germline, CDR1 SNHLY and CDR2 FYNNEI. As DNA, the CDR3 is TGTGCCAGCAGCCCGACAGCTAATAGCAATCAGCCCCAGCATTTT. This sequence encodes CASSPTANSNQPQHF. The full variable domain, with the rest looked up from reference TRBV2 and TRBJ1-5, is EPEVTQTPSHQVTQMGQEVILRCVPISNHLYFYWYRQILGQKVEFLVSFYNNEISEKSEIFDDQFSVERPDGSNFTLKIRSTKLEDSAMYFCASSPTANSNQPQHFGDGTRLSIL.

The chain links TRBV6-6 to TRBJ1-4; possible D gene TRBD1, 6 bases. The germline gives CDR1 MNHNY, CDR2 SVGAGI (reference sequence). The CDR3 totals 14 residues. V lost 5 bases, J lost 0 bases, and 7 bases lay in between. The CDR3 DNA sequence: TGTGCCAGCAGTAGGGGGACAACTAATGAAAAACTGTTTTTT. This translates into CASSRGTTNEKLFF.